The clone carrying this TCR beta chain came up many times. TCRdb ran MiXCR on the 5' RACE reads and lists one entry per CDR3 protein. This sample has roughly 56,000 distinct CDR3 sequences; more than 3% occur once, and the top ten carry about 7.1%. The data derive from a study of neurological immune-mediated disorders. The V gene end was trimmed by 6 bases and the J gene end by 1 base; junction bases not matched to a gene: 6. The germline V gene has CDR1 MNHNY and CDR2 SVGAGI (reference sequence). The CDR3 is 15 residues long. This clonotype originated in a woman aged 55-70 years with multiple sclerosis. This chain links TRBV6-6 with TRBJ1-1, with 9 bases identical to TRBD1. The specimen was PBMCs. CDR3 DNA sequence: TGTGCCAGCAGAGACAGGGGGTGGGGGAACACTGAAGCTTTCTTT. It codes for CASRDRGWGNTEAFF.